This T cell receptor (beta chain) was sequenced in a study of shared clonotypes between healthy human individuals. At the level of the study: Each donor had three CD4 naive, three CD4 memory, two CD8 naive and one CD8 memory plate.

Researchers partitioned CD4+ cells into CD45RA+ naive and CD45RA-negative memory subsets. This was a deep-level run. Sequencing used immunoSEQ multiplex PCR; TCRdb keeps in-frame clones, though not all of them. The sample records roughly 1 million clones, around 74% being singletons. A note on this clone: Antigen unknown.

Germline assignment: CDR1 SGHDN and CDR2 FVKESK. The length of the CDR3 is 16 residues. V shed 2 bases and J shed 5 bases, with 19 bases lying between them. Study-level points and caveats: Large sequencing depth failed to make sorted-subset sequencing complete, rarefaction showed.

This TCR was sampled from a man younger than 35 in good health. The V and J genes are TRBV14 and TRBJ2-7; D is unresolved. Source material: memory CD4+ T cells sorted from blood. Subset meaning: CD45RA-negative fraction. The CDR3 loop reads CASSQPDDWGRDEQYF. For the CDR3, the DNA is TGTGCCAGCAGCCAACCAGACGACTGGGGTAGAGACGAGCAGTACTTC.